The clone carrying this T cell receptor beta chain came up many times. Its antigen is unidentified. The data originate from a study of T-cell reconstitution after alpha-beta-depleted transplantation in children. The CDR3 loop spans 13 amino acids. V was shortened by 9 bases and J by 2 bases, with 13 bases between the two germline ends. The V gene's germline CDR1 is LNHNV and CDR2 YYDKDF (reference sequence). Points from the study as a whole: T-cell numbers and diversity, one year after transplant, stemmed largely from T cells that were newly produced. For some patients, TCRbeta diversity was high at day 60 because of recipient T cells and thymic progenitors that survived. After transplant, at about two months, alpha-beta T cells were reportedly derived from several hundred expanded graft clones.

Preparation of the TCRbeta library involved a method that used unique molecular identifiers. One entry per CDR3 protein, called by TCRdb with MiXCR from the PCR reads. The table shows some 300,000 distinct CDR3 sequences, with about 7.3% occurring only once. The chain uses TRBV15 and TRBJ1-2, with D uncertain. Sequenced here: peripheral blood, sampled 360 days after TCRalphabeta/CD19-depleted stem cell transplant. The clonotype originates from a female patient aged 2-9 years who had a stem cell transplant for Fanconi anemia, so the T cells may come from the graft donor. CDR3 residues: CATSWIENYGYTF. CDR3 in DNA: TGTGCCACGAGTTGGATTGAGAACTATGGCTACACCTTC.